The sequence of this TCR beta chain was determined in a study of control samples from healthy donors and cancer patients. This CDR3 region has 15 residues. Germline V gives CDR1 MGHRA, CDR2 YSYEKL. Trimming at V came to 8 bases and at J to 3 bases, leaving 12 bases not matched to a gene. Produced via immunoSEQ multiplex PCR; TCRdb's table is partial and in-frame only. The sample contains about 130,000 clones, more than 85% of which appear only once. The genes are TRBV4-1 and TRBJ2-7, with 8 bases aligning to TRBD2. The origin of this receptor is a young man in good health. Sequencing was performed on blood. CDR3 bases: TGCGCCAGCGGGGGCGGGACTAGTGGCGACTACGAGCAGTACTTC. Translated: CASGGGTSGDYEQYF.